The clone carrying this TCR beta chain has ten or more counts. Alongside a J-beta primer mix, a sample-barcoded 5' primer served in a second PCR lasting about 7 to 12 cycles. TCRdb itself ran the 5' RACE reads through MiXCR, one entry per CDR3 protein. This table has more than 900,000 distinct CDR3 sequences, under 35% appearing once. The sample belongs to a study of blood T cells in healthy people across ages. CDR1 is SGHTA, CDR2 FQGTGA, per germline. This CDR3 has 13 residues. V was pared by 0 bases and J by 1 base, with 3 bases between. The sample also formed part of further work on T cells of mothers and their children. That study adds: Overlap in related mother-child pairs always slightly exceeded unrelated pairs, never significantly.

This receptor was obtained from a woman aged 40 to 50 in good health. Sequences were obtained from blood. This chain uses TRBV7-3 with TRBJ1-1, with no clear D. CDR3 in DNA: TGTGCCAGCAGCTTAACAGGGAACACTGAAGCTTTCTTT. It translates to CASSLTGNTEAFF.